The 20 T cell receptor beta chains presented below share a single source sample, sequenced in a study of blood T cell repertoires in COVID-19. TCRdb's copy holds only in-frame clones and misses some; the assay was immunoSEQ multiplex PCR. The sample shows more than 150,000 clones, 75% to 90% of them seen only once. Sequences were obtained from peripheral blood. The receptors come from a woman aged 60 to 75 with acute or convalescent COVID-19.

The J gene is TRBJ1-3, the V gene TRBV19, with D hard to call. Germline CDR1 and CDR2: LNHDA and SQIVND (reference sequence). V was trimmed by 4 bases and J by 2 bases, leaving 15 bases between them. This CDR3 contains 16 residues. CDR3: CASSTAGVSAGNTIYF. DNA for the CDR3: TGTGCCAGTAGTACCGCCGGGGTATCCGCTGGAAACACCATATATTTT.

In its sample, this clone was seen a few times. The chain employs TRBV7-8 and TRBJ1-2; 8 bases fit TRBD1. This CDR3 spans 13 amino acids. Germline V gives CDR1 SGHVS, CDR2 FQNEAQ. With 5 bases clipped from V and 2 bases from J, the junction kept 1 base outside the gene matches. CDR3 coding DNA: TGTGCCAGCAGCCGACAGGGGAACTATGGCTACACCTTC. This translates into CASSRQGNYGYTF. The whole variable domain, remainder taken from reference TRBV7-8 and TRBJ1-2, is GAGVSQSPRYKVAKRGQDVALRCDPISGHVSLFWYQQALGQGPEFLTYFQNEAQLDKSGLPSDRFFAERPEGSVSTLKIQRTQQEDSAVYLCASSRQGNYGYTFGSGTRLTVV.

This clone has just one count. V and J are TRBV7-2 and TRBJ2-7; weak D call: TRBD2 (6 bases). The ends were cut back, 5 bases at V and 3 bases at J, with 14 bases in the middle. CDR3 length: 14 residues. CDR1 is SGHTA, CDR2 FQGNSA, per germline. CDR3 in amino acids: CASSTIPGDYEQYF. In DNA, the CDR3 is TGTGCCAGCAGCACCATACCGGGAGACTACGAGCAGTACTTC.

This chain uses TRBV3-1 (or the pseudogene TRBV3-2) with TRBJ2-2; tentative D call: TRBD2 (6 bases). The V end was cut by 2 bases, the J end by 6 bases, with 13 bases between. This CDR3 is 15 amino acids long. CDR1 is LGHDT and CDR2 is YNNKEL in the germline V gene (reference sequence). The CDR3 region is CASSQNPLAAGELFF. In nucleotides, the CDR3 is TGTGCCAGCAGCCAAAACCCCTTAGCGGCCGGGGAGCTGTTTTTT.

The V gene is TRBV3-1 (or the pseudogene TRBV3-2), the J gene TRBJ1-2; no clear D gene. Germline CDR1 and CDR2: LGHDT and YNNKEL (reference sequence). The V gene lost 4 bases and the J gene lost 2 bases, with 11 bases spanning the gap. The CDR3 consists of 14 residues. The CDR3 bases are TGTGCCAGCAGCCCAAGTAGAGAAAACTATGGCTACACCTTC. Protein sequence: CASSPSRENYGYTF.

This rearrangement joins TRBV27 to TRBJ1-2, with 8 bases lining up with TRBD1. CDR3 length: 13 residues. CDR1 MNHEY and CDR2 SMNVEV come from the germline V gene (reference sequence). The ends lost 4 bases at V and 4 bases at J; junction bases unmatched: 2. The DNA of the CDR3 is TGTGCCAGCAGTTACAGGGGGGGCTATGGCTACACCTTC. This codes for CASSYRGGYGYTF.

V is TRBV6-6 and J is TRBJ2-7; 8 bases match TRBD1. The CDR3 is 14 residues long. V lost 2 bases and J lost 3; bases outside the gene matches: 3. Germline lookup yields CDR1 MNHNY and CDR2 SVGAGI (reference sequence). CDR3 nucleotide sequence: TGTGCCAGCAGTTACGGAGGACAGGGCTACGAGCAGTACTTC. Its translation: CASSYGGQGYEQYF.

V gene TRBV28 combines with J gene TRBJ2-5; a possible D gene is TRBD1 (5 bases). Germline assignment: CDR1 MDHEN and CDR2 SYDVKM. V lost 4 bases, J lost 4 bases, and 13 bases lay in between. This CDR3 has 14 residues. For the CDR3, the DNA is TGTGCCAGCAGTTCCTCAGGGCCCCCAGAGACCCAGTACTTC. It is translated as CASSSSGPPETQYF.

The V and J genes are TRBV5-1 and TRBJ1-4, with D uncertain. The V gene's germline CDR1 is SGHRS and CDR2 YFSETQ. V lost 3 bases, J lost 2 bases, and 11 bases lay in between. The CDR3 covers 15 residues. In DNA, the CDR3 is TGCGCCAGCAGCTCCGGTGGGAGGACTAATGAAAAACTGTTTTTT. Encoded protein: CASSSGGRTNEKLFF.

The CDR3 protein is CASRGRGNTGELFF. The CDR3 DNA follows: TGTGCCAGCAGGGGTCGGGGAAACACCGGGGAGCTGTTTTTT. This chain links TRBV2 with TRBJ2-2; the D gene is possibly TRBD2 (5 bases). Trimming pared 6 bases from V and 2 bases from J, leaving 10 bases between. This CDR3 contains 14 residues. Germline loops: CDR1 SNHLY, CDR2 FYNNEI.

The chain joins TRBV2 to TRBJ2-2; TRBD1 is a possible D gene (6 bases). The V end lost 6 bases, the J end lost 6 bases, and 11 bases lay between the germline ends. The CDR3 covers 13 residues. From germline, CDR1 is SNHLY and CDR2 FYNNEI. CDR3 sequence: CASRGWGPGELFF. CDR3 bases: TGTGCCAGCAGAGGATGGGGGCCCGGGGAGCTGTTTTTT.

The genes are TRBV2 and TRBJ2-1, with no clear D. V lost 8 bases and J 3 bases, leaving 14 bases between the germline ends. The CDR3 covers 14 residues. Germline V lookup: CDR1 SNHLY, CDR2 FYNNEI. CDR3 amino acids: CASGEASYYNEQFF. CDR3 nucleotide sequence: TGTGCCAGCGGAGAGGCCAGCTACTACAATGAGCAGTTCTTC.

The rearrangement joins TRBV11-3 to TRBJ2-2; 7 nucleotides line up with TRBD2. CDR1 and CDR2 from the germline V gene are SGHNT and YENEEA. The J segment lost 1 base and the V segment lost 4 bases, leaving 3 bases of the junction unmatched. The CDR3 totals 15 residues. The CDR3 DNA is TGTGCCAGCAGCTCCTTAGCGGGGAACACCGGGGAGCTGTTTTTT. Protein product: CASSSLAGNTGELFF. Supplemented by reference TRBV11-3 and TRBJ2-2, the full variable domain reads EAGVVQSPRYKIIEKKQPVAFWCNPISGHNTLYWYLQNLGQGPELLIRYENEEAVDDSQLPKDRFSAERLKGVDSTLKIQPAELGDSAVYLCASSSLAGNTGELFFGEGSRLTVL.

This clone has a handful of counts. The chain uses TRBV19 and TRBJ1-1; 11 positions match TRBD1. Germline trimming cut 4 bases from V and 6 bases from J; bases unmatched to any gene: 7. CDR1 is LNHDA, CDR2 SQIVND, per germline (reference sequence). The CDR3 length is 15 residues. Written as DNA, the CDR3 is TGTGCCAGTAGTACATCCGGGACAGGGGGGCCTGAAGCTTTCTTT. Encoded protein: CASSTSGTGGPEAFF.

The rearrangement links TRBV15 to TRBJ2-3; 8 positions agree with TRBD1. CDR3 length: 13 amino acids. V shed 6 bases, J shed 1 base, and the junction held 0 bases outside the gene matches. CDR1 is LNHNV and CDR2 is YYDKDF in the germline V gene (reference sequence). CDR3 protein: CATRTGGTDTQYF. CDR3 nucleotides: TGTGCCACCAGGACAGGGGGCACAGATACGCAGTATTTT.

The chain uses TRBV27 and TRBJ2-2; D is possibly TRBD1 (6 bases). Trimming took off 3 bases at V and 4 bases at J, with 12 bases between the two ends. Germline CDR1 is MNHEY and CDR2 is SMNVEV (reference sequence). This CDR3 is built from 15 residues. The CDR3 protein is CASSFTGSITGELFF. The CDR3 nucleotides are TGTGCCAGCAGTTTCACAGGGTCGATCACCGGGGAGCTGTTTTTT.

CDR3 sequence reads: CASSEGGWTGGGMKKLFF. The CDR3 nucleotides are TGTGCCAGCAGTGAAGGGGGCTGGACAGGGGGCGGAATGAAAAAACTGTTTTTT. The rearrangement uses TRBV6-1 and TRBJ1-4; 11 positions match TRBD1. The trim removed 1 base at V and 9 bases at J, leaving 13 bases unmatched. CDR1 and CDR2 (germline): MNHNS, SASEGT. The CDR3 is 18 residues long.

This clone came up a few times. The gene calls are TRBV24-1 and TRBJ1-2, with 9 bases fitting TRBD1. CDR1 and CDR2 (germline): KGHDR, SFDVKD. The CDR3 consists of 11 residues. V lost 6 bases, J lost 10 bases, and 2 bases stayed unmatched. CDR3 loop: CATSLQGAYTF. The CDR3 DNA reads TGTGCCACCAGTCTACAGGGGGCCTACACCTTC.

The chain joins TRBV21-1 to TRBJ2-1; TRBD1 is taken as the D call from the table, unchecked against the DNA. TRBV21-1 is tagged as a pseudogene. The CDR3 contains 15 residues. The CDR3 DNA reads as TGTGCCAGCAGCAGCTCCGCCCCAGTCTACAATGAGCAGTTCTTC. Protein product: CASSSSAPVYNEQFF.

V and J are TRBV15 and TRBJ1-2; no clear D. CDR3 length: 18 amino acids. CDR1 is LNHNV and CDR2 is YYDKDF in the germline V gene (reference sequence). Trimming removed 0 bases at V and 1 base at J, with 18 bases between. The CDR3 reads CATSRDPNSRRINYGYTF. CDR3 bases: TGTGCCACCAGCAGAGATCCAAACAGCAGGAGGATTAACTATGGCTACACCTTC. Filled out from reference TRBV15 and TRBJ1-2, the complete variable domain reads DAMVIQNPRYQVTQFGKPVTLSCSQTLNHNVMYWYQQKSSQAPKLLFHYYDKDFNNEADTPDNFQSRRPNTSFCFLDIRSPGLGDTAMYLCATSRDPNSRRINYGYTFGSGTRLTVV.